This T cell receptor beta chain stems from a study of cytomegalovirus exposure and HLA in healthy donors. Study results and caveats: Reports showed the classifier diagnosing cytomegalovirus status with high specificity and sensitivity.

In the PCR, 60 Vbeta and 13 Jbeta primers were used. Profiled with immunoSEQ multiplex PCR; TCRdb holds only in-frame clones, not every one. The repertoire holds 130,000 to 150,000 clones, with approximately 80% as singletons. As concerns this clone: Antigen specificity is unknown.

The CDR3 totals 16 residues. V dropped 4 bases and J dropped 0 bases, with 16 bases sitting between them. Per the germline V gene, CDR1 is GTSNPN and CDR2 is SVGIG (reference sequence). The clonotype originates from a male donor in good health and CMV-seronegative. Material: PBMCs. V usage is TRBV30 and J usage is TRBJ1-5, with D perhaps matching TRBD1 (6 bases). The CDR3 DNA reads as TGTGCCTGGACCCCGAGGGGGGGTCTTAGCAATCAGCCCCAGCATTTT. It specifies CAWTPRGGLSNQPQHF.